The entry that follows covers one T cell receptor beta chain sequence. The data belong to a study of T cell changes during pregnancy in multiple sclerosis. Germline CDR1 WNHNN, CDR2 SYGVQD (reference sequence). V dropped 4 bases and J dropped 5; count of bases not matched to a gene: 10. CDR3 length: 16 residues. Generated by immunoSEQ multiplex PCR, the TCRdb table keeps only in-frame clones and is missing some. In the table there are about 43,000 clones, about nine tenths of which are singletons. The sequencing sample was made of PBMCs (not recorded whether the cells were cultured). V and J are TRBV10-1 and TRBJ2-1; 8 bases fit TRBD2. The sequence was collected from a female donor with multiple sclerosis, enrolled in a pregnancy study. The DNA of the CDR3 is TGCGCCAGCAGTGGCTCCGGGAGGGCCCAAGACAATGAGCAGTTCTTC. It translates to CASSGSGRAQDNEQFF.